The 18 T cell receptor beta chains given below trace back to one sample, sequenced in a study of cytomegalovirus exposure and HLA in healthy donors. A multiplex PCR was run with 60 Vbeta primers and 13 Jbeta primers. Method: immunoSEQ multiplex PCR; TCRdb's copy keeps in-frame clones and lacks some. The table has about 160,000 clones, 65% to 85% seen once. The sequenced material came from PBMCs. These receptors were taken from a woman aged 25 to 39 in good health and CMV-seropositive.

V is TRBV28 and J is TRBJ1-2, with D hard to call. The CDR3 consists of 13 residues. V was cut by 3 bases and J by 6 bases, with 11 bases left in between. Germline V gene lookup returns CDR1 MDHEN and CDR2 SYDVKM. The CDR3 region is CASSLAGKDGYTF. DNA of the CDR3: TGTGCCAGCAGTTTGGCGGGGAAGGATGGCTACACCTTC.

V is TRBV21-1 and J is TRBJ1-5. TRBV21-1 has pseudogene status. The CDR3 has 17 amino acids. CDR3 loop: CASSKGVRHGPNQPQHF. The CDR3 DNA reads as TGTGCCAGCAGCAAAGGAGTCCGCCACGGTCCCAATCAGCCCCAGCATTTT.

The chain employs TRBV27 and TRBJ1-1; D uncertain. V lost 6 bases and J 1 base, leaving 12 bases between the germline ends. The CDR3 extends over 14 amino acids. Looked up from germline, CDR1 is MNHEY and CDR2 is SMNVEV (reference sequence). This CDR3 is CASSRLSGNTEAFF. The CDR3 DNA reads as TGTGCCAGCAGCCGACTCAGTGGGAACACTGAAGCTTTCTTT.

V usage is TRBV27 and J usage is TRBJ2-7; 11 bases are a match to TRBD1. The J segment lost 3 bases and the V segment lost 6 bases, leaving 10 bases of the junction unmatched. CDR3 length: 16 residues. The germline gives CDR1 MNHEY, CDR2 SMNVEV (reference sequence). The CDR3 protein is CASRWTGGREYYEQYF. CDR3 nucleotide sequence: TGTGCCAGCAGATGGACAGGGGGCCGAGAATACTACGAGCAGTACTTC.

The chain employs TRBV29-1 and TRBJ1-4; possible D gene TRBD1, 6 bases. Trimming took 6 bases from V and 4 from J, leaving 15 bases between them. Per the germline V gene, CDR1 is SQVTM and CDR2 is ANQGSEA. The CDR3 extends over 14 amino acids. DNA for the CDR3: TGCAGCGTCCACCCCAGGGGTGATAATGAAAAACTGTTTTTT. Its translation is CSVHPRGDNEKLFF.

The V call is TRBV10-1, the J call TRBJ2-3; D is uncertain. V lost 8 bases, J lost 1 base, and 16 bases lay in between. CDR3 size: 15 residues. The V gene's germline CDR1 is WNHNN and CDR2 SYGVQD (reference sequence). CDR3 sequence: CASPRPSPGTDTQYF. CDR3 nucleotide sequence: TGCGCCAGCCCGCGGCCCTCCCCCGGCACAGATACGCAGTATTTT.

The gene calls are TRBV7-9 and TRBJ2-3; 12 bases are a match to TRBD2. V trimming: 3 bases; J trimming: 1 base; junction bases outside the gene matches: 8. The germline gives CDR1 SEHNR, CDR2 FQNEAQ (reference sequence). This CDR3 spans 18 amino acids. CDR3 residues: CASSFPGLAGTGTDTQYF. CDR3 DNA: TGTGCCAGCAGCTTTCCGGGACTAGCGGGTACTGGCACAGATACGCAGTATTTT.

V gene TRBV9 combines with J gene TRBJ2-1; 11 nucleotides match TRBD2. The CDR3 length is 15 residues. CDR1 SGDLS and CDR2 YYNGEE come from the germline V gene. Germline trimming cut 3 bases from V and 7 bases from J; bases unmatched to any gene: 6. The DNA of the CDR3 is TGTGCCAGCAGCGCTCCTAGCGGGGGGACAAATGAGCAGTTCTTC. This codes for CASSAPSGGTNEQFF.

This chain uses TRBV4-1 with TRBJ1-2; 10 nucleotides agree with TRBD1. This CDR3 region has 15 residues. CDR1 MGHRA and CDR2 YSYEKL come from the germline V gene. Trimming cost V 3 bases and J 8 bases; bases outside gene matches: 9. The chain's CDR3 is CASSQPRQGARGYTF. CDR3 in DNA: TGCGCCAGCAGCCAGCCGAGACAGGGGGCACGGGGCTACACCTTC.

This clone turned up a few times. The rearrangement links TRBV2 to TRBJ2-6; TRBD1 matches at 7 bases. After removal of 7 bases from V and 2 bases from J, the junction contained 5 bases not matched to a gene. This CDR3 spans 15 amino acids. The V gene's germline CDR1 is SNHLY and CDR2 FYNNEI. In DNA, the CDR3 is TGTGCCAGCACTCCTGACAGGGCTGGGGCCAACGTCCTGACTTTC. Residues: CASTPDRAGANVLTF. The full variable domain, rest sourced from reference TRBV2 and TRBJ2-6, is EPEVTQTPSHQVTQMGQEVILRCVPISNHLYFYWYRQILGQKVEFLVSFYNNEISEKSEIFDDQFSVERPDGSNFTLKIRSTKLEDSAMYFCASTPDRAGANVLTFGAGSRLTVL.

This rearrangement joins TRBV7-2 to TRBJ2-7; D is unresolved. This CDR3 comprises 13 residues. CDR1 and CDR2 (germline): SGHTA, FQGNSA. Trimming stripped 1 base from V and 8 bases from J, with 12 bases between. CDR3 sequence: CASSLELLLKQYF. The DNA of the CDR3 is TGTGCCAGCAGCTTAGAACTTCTACTCAAGCAGTACTTC.

The chain uses TRBV5-8 and TRBJ1-1, with no clear D. The V gene lost 4 bases and the J gene lost 3 bases, with 7 bases spanning the gap. This CDR3 comprises 12 residues. Germline V CDR1 and CDR2: SGHTS, YDEGEE. Here the CDR3 DNA reads TGTGCCAGCAGCCTCCGGTACACTGAAGCTTTCTTT. Translation: CASSLRYTEAFF.

The rearrangement joins TRBV5-1 to TRBJ1-3; no clear D gene. The V gene's germline CDR1 is SGHRS and CDR2 YFSETQ. This CDR3 has 11 amino acids. Between the trimmed V and J ends, which lost 3 bases and 7 bases, there was a span of 5 bases. DNA for the CDR3: TGCGCCAGCAGCTGGGCGAACACCATATATTTT. Translated: CASSWANTIYF. The entire variable domain, with the rest obtained from reference TRBV5-1 and TRBJ1-3, is as follows: KAGVTQTPRYLIKTRGQQVTLSCSPISGHRSVSWYQQTPGQGLQFLFEYFSETQRNKGNFPGRFSGRQFSNSRSEMNVSTLELGDSALYLCASSWANTIYFGEGSWLTVV.

The J gene is TRBJ2-1, the V gene TRBV4-2; 7 nucleotides line up with TRBD1. The CDR3 extends over 16 amino acids. Trimming cost V 0 bases and J 7 bases; bases outside gene matches: 9. Per germline, CDR1 LGHNA and CDR2 YNFKEQ. CDR3 bases: TGTGCCAGCAGCCAAGATATTAGCCACAGGGGAAATGAGCAGTTCTTC. This sequence encodes CASSQDISHRGNEQFF.

The chain uses TRBV21-1 and TRBJ2-7; the table's D call, TRBD1, was not checked against the DNA. TRBV21-1 is designated a pseudogene. CDR3 length equals 17 residues. CDR3 sequence: CASSKVSRDITSYEQYF. CDR3 DNA: TGTGCCAGCAGCAAAGTATCTCGGGACATTACCTCCTACGAGCAGTACTTC.

This chain joins TRBV2 and TRBJ2-7; TRBD1 aligns across 7 bases. The germline gives CDR1 SNHLY, CDR2 FYNNEI. There are 14 residues in the CDR3. V gave up 6 bases and J gave up 5 bases; unmatched junction bases: 10. CDR3 DNA: TGTGCCAGCAGGGCTGACAGGGATCGAAACGAGCAGTACTTC. Protein product: CASRADRDRNEQYF.

In its sample, this clone was seen a few times. Distinct nucleotide sequences in the sample also encode this CDR3. This rearrangement joins TRBV7-3 to TRBJ1-1; D ambiguous. CDR3 length equals 14 residues. The germline V gene has CDR1 SGHTA and CDR2 FQGTGA. V was trimmed by 1 base and J by 3 bases, leaving 9 bases between them. CDR3 nucleotide sequence: TGTGCCAGCAGCTTAAGCCCTGGAGACACTGAAGCTTTCTTT. Translation gives CASSLSPGDTEAFF.

The chain has TRBV7-9 and TRBJ2-3, with D possibly being TRBD1 (7 bases). CDR3 size: 14 residues. The V end was cut by 5 bases, the J end by 3 bases, with 12 bases between. In germline, CDR1 is SEHNR, CDR2 FQNEAQ (reference sequence). In DNA, the CDR3 is TGTGCCAGCAGCGCAGGGGGGTTAACAGATACGCAGTATTTT. Encoded protein: CASSAGGLTDTQYF.